These 24 T cell receptor beta chains share one sample of origin, sequenced in a study of OX40 agonist ivuxolimab in advanced cancers. The protocol was immunoSEQ multiplex PCR, while the TCRdb copy is restricted to in-frame clones and leaves out a portion. The sample records 9,500 to 13,000 clones, approximately 74% being singletons. The input for sequencing was CD4+ or CD8+ T cells sorted from blood, taken in a trial of the OX40 agonist ivuxolimab. The receptor set was obtained from an adult with an advanced solid tumor such as melanoma, head and neck, liver or kidney cancer.

The genes are TRBV10-3 and TRBJ1-1; no reliable D call. Trimming cost V 0 bases and J 7 bases, with 6 bases left between them. The CDR3 runs 12 residues. Per germline, CDR1 ENHRY and CDR2 SYGVKD. CDR3 DNA sequence: TGTGCCATCAGTGAGTCTTATGTTGAAGCTTTCTTT. It encodes CAISESYVEAFF.

The chain couples TRBV30 to TRBJ2-1; 11 bases agree with TRBD1. The CDR3 contains 14 residues. Germline V gene sequence: CDR1 GTSNPN, CDR2 SVGIG (reference sequence). After removal of 5 bases from V and 2 bases from J, the junction contained 2 bases not matched to a gene. The CDR3 DNA follows: TGTGCCTGGCTGGGACAGGGGGCCTACAATGAGCAGTTCTTC. Protein product: CAWLGQGAYNEQFF.

V and J are TRBV2 and TRBJ2-7; D gene ambiguous. The CDR3 is made up of 11 amino acids. The germline V gene encodes CDR1 SNHLY and CDR2 FYNNEI. V was clipped by 5 bases and J by 6 bases, with 8 bases between them. CDR3: CASSPTFEQYF. The CDR3 DNA reads as TGTGCCAGCAGTCCCACCTTCGAGCAGTACTTC.

The rearrangement joins TRBV6-1 to TRBJ1-2, with TRBD1 matching 9 bases. The CDR3 runs to 12 residues. V shed 1 base, J shed 10 bases, and the junction held 1 base outside the gene matches. Germline lookup yields CDR1 MNHNS and CDR2 SASEGT. The CDR3 coding sequence is TGTGCCAGCAGTGAAGGGACAGGGGACTACACCTTC. Translating gives CASSEGTGDYTF.

This clone was counted only a few times. The chain joins TRBV28 to TRBJ1-4; D not certain. Germline lookup yields CDR1 MDHEN and CDR2 SYDVKM. The CDR3 consists of 14 residues. The V and J ends lost 3 bases and 8 bases respectively, with 13 bases between them. CDR3 region: CASSLVQTQEKLFF. The CDR3 DNA reads TGTGCCAGCAGTTTGGTCCAAACCCAGGAAAAACTGTTTTTT.

This chain uses TRBV11-3 with TRBJ2-1; 12 positions match TRBD2. The V gene's germline CDR1 is SGHNT and CDR2 YENEEA. CDR3 length: 16 residues. V was clipped by 5 bases and J by 3 bases; unmatched bases: 5. The CDR3 region is CASSQGTSGFYNEQFF. For the CDR3, the DNA is TGTGCCAGCAGCCAAGGGACTAGCGGGTTCTACAATGAGCAGTTCTTC.

This clone came up a few times. The V gene is TRBV9, the J gene TRBJ2-5, with 9 bases aligning to TRBD2. CDR3 length equals 14 residues. Germline values: CDR1 SGDLS, CDR2 YYNGEE. Losses at the gene ends were 0 bases for V and 5 bases for J; bases not matched to a gene: 2. The CDR3 bases are TGTGCCAGCAGCGTAGATAGCGGGAGTGAGACCCAGTACTTC. It yields the protein CASSVDSGSETQYF.

The genes are TRBV5-1 and TRBJ2-2, with D perhaps TRBD2 (6 bases). The germline V gene encodes CDR1 SGHRS and CDR2 YFSETQ. V shed 8 bases and J shed 0 bases, with 8 bases lying between them. The CDR3 is 13 amino acids. CDR3: CASRGTNTGELFF. The CDR3 bases are TGCGCCAGTCGGGGGACGAACACCGGGGAGCTGTTTTTT.

This chain links TRBV5-1 with TRBJ2-2; D gene ambiguous. V lost 0 bases, J lost 6 bases, and 3 bases lay in between. This CDR3 is built from 12 residues. In germline, CDR1 is SGHRS, CDR2 YFSETQ. The CDR3 bases are TGCGCCAGCAGCTTGGATGCCGGGGAGCTGTTTTTT. It yields the protein CASSLDAGELFF.

The rearrangement uses TRBV19 and TRBJ1-4, with 8 bases matching TRBD1. The germline gives CDR1 LNHDA, CDR2 SQIVND (reference sequence). The CDR3 consists of 19 residues. The trim removed 3 bases at V and 7 bases at J, leaving 19 bases unmatched. The CDR3 region is CASSMTQGAVRSVTEKLFF. The CDR3 nucleotides read TGTGCCAGTAGTATGACGCAGGGGGCCGTTAGGTCCGTAACTGAAAAACTGTTTTTT.

This clone has only a few counts. V and J are TRBV6-5 and TRBJ1-1; D gene uncertain. This CDR3 spans 12 amino acids. CDR1 and CDR2 from the germline V gene are MNHEY and SVGAGI. The V and J ends lost 5 bases and 3 bases respectively, with 7 bases between them. CDR3 nucleotide sequence: TGTGCCAGCAGTCAAGGATACACTGAAGCTTTCTTT. This codes for CASSQGYTEAFF.

In its sample, this clone was seen once. This chain uses TRBV19 with TRBJ2-7, with 8 bases matching TRBD1. The CDR3 covers 16 residues. V lost 5 bases and J lost 4; bases outside the gene matches: 13. Germline values: CDR1 LNHDA, CDR2 SQIVND (reference sequence). The CDR3 bases are TGTGCCAGTAGTGTCGACCGGGACAGGCCCTCTTACGAGCAGTACTTC. Translating gives CASSVDRDRPSYEQYF. Complete variable domain (other parts from reference TRBV19 and TRBJ2-7): DGGITQSPKYLFRKEGQNVTLSCEQNLNHDAMYWYRQDPGQGLRLIYYSQIVNDFQKGDIAEGYSVSREKKESFPLTVTSAQKNPTAFYLCASSVDRDRPSYEQYFGPGTRLTVT.

The CDR3: CASRLAGSGEQFF. In nucleotides, the CDR3 is TGTGCCAGCAGACTAGCGGGTAGCGGTGAGCAGTTCTTC. J is TRBJ2-1 and V is TRBV2; TRBD2 matches 9 bases. The CDR3 has 13 residues. Trimming took 6 bases from V and 9 from J; bases not matched to a gene: 6. Germline loops: CDR1 SNHLY, CDR2 FYNNEI.

CDR3 DNA: TGTGCCAGCAGTTTAAGGGCGACAGGGCTAACCTACGAGCAGTACTTC. It translates to CASSLRATGLTYEQYF. The chain joins TRBV28 to TRBJ2-7; 7 nucleotides agree with TRBD1. Germline V gene lookup returns CDR1 MDHEN and CDR2 SYDVKM. The CDR3 is 16 residues long. The J segment lost 2 bases and the V segment lost 2 bases, leaving 9 bases of the junction unmatched. Drawing the rest from reference TRBV28 and TRBJ2-7, the complete variable domain is DVKVTQSSRYLVKRTGEKVFLECVQDMDHENMFWYRQDPGLGLRLIYFSYDVKMKEKGDIPEGYSVSREKKERFSLILESASTNQTSMYLCASSLRATGLTYEQYFGPGTRLTVT.

The rearrangement uses TRBV4-2 and TRBJ2-7; TRBD2 matches 7 bases. J was trimmed by 7 bases and V by 0 bases; bases with no gene match: 3. CDR3 length: 13 amino acids. Germline V lookup: CDR1 LGHNA, CDR2 YNFKEQ. The CDR3 DNA reads TGTGCCAGCAGCCAAGACCCGGGGGGAGAGCAGTACTTC. This translates into CASSQDPGGEQYF.

This clone was counted only a few times. The rearrangement links TRBV19 to TRBJ1-2; D may be TRBD1 (5 bases). Looked up from germline, CDR1 is LNHDA and CDR2 is SQIVND (reference sequence). CDR3 size: 13 residues. The V gene lost 5 bases and the J gene lost 4 bases, with 11 bases spanning the gap. CDR3 nucleotides: TGTGCCAGTAGTGTAGGGACGGTCTATGGCTACACCTTC. Amino acid sequence: CASSVGTVYGYTF.

This clone is a singleton in its sample. The chain carries TRBV5-4 and TRBJ1-4, with 9 bases that match TRBD1. The CDR3 spans 15 residues. The germline V gene encodes CDR1 SGHNT and CDR2 YYREEE (reference sequence). Trimming took 2 bases from V and 3 from J; bases not matched to a gene: 2. The CDR3 DNA is TGTGCCAGCAGCTTCGGGACAGGGCCTAATGAAAAACTGTTTTTT. This translates into CASSFGTGPNEKLFF.

The gene calls are TRBV27 and TRBJ2-7, with 10 bases matching TRBD1. V shed 3 bases, J shed 2 bases, and the junction held 4 bases outside the gene matches. Germline values: CDR1 MNHEY, CDR2 SMNVEV (reference sequence). The CDR3 consists of 15 residues. The DNA of the CDR3 is TGTGCCAGCAGTTTGTGGGACAGGGGTGCCTACGAGCAGTACTTC. Amino acids: CASSLWDRGAYEQYF.

The chain carries TRBV9 and TRBJ2-3, with 14 nucleotides matching TRBD2. The CDR3 has 18 residues. The junction had 8 bases not matched to a gene; V was cut back by 3 bases and J by 2 bases. The V gene's germline CDR1 is SGDLS and CDR2 YYNGEE. CDR3 bases: TGTGCCAGCAGCGGAACGGGACTAGCGGGAGAATACACAGATACGCAGTATTTT. It yields the protein CASSGTGLAGEYTDTQYF.

V usage is TRBV18 and J usage is TRBJ2-3; D might be TRBD2 (7 bases). CDR1 is KGHSH and CDR2 is LQKENI in the germline V gene. Trimming took off 2 bases at V and 1 base at J, with 13 bases between the two ends. The CDR3 sequence is 16 residues long. The DNA of the CDR3 is TGTGCCAGCTCACCAGCAGGCGGGGGCCGCACAGATACGCAGTATTTT. Protein product: CASSPAGGGRTDTQYF.

The CDR3 here is CASSPLGNQPQHF. For the CDR3, the DNA is TGTGCCAGCAGTCCCCTCGGCAATCAGCCCCAGCATTTT. The J gene is TRBJ1-5, the V gene TRBV27; D is uncertain. Germline values: CDR1 MNHEY, CDR2 SMNVEV (reference sequence). Deletions cut 5 bases from V and 2 bases from J, with 7 bases between. The CDR3 runs 13 residues.

The chain has TRBV27 and TRBJ2-1, with D possibly being TRBD2 (6 bases). The V gene's germline CDR1 is MNHEY and CDR2 SMNVEV (reference sequence). V was pared by 3 bases and J by 0 bases, with 9 bases between. The CDR3 has 15 amino acids. The CDR3 nucleotides are TGTGCCAGCAGTTTTCGGGGGAGCTCCTACAATGAGCAGTTCTTC. As protein: CASSFRGSSYNEQFF.

This chain uses TRBV5-6 with TRBJ2-7, with D maybe TRBD1 (6 bases). V was trimmed by 4 bases and J by 4 bases, leaving 9 bases between them. This CDR3 is 12 amino acids long. Germline values: CDR1 SGHDT, CDR2 YYEEEE. This CDR3 is CASSEGDYEQYF. DNA for the CDR3: TGTGCCAGCAGCGAGGGGGATTACGAGCAGTACTTC.

This chain joins TRBV15 and TRBJ2-5; D may be TRBD1 (6 bases). The CDR3 sequence is 14 residues long. Per germline, CDR1 LNHNV and CDR2 YYDKDF (reference sequence). Between the trimmed V and J ends, which lost 0 bases and 2 bases, there was a span of 7 bases. DNA of the CDR3: TGTGCCACCAGCAGAGATCAGGGGCAAGAGACCCAGTACTTC. It encodes CATSRDQGQETQYF.